This TCR beta chain derives from a study of T cell responses to AZD1222 COVID-19 vaccine. Study conclusions and caveats: Spike-specific TCR breadth and depth rose after two AZD1222 doses. Sampled repertoires all dated from after the peak T cell response. Among spike-specific TCRs, nearly half reportedly target unmutated variant regions.

Data came from immunoSEQ multiplex PCR; TCRdb stores just in-frame clones and leaves some out. This table has more than 100,000 clones, about 90% appearing once. Points on this clone: As yet, its antigen is unknown.

Per germline, CDR1 SNHLY and CDR2 FYNNEI. The germline V and J ends were trimmed by 5 bases and 0 bases, with 5 bases remaining between them. There are 14 residues in the CDR3. This sequence was found in an adult in good health. The starting material was peripheral blood, obtained on day 0 of AZD1222 vaccination. The chain links TRBV2 to TRBJ2-6; D not certain. The CDR3 sequence is CASSMSSGANVLTF. In DNA form, the CDR3 reads TGTGCCAGCAGTATGAGCTCTGGGGCCAACGTCCTGACTTTC.